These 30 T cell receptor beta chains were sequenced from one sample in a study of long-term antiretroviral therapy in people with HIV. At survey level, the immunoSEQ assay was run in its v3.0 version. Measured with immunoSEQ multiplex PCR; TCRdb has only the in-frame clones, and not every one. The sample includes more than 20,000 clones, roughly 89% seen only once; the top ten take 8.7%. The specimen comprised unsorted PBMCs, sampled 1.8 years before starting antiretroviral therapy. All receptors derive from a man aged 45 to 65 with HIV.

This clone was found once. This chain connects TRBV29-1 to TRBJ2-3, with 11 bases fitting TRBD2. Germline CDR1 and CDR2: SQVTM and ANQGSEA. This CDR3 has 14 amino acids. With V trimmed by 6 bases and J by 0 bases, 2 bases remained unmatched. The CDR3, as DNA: TGCAGCGTAAGACTAGCGGGGAGCACAGATACGCAGTATTTT. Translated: CSVRLAGSTDTQYF.

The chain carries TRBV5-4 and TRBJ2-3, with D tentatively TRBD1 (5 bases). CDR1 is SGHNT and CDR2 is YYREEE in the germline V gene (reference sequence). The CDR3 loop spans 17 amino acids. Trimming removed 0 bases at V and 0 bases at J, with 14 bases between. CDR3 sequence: CASSLDVGALSTDTQYF. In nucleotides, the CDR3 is TGTGCCAGCAGCTTGGATGTAGGGGCCCTTAGCACAGATACGCAGTATTTT.

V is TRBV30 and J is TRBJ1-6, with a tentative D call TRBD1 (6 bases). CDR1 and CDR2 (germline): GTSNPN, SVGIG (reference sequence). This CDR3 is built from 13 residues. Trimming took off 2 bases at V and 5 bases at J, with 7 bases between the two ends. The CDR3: CAWSTGHNSPLHF. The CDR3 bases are TGTGCCTGGAGTACAGGGCATAATTCACCCCTCCACTTT.

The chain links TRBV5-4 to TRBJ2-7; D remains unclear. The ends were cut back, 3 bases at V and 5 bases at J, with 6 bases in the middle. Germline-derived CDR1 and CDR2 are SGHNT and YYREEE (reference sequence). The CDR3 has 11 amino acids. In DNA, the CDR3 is TGTGCCAGCAGCTGGTTGGACGAGCAGTACTTC. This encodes CASSWLDEQYF. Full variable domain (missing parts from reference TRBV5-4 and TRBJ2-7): ETGVTQSPTHLIKTRGQQVTLRCSSQSGHNTVSWYQQALGQGPQFIFQYYREEENGRGNFPPRFSGLQFPNYSSELNVNALELDDSALYLCASSWLDEQYFGPGTRLTVT.

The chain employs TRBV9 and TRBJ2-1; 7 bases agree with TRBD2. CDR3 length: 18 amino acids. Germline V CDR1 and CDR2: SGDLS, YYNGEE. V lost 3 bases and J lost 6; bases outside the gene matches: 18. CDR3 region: CASSAALPTSAIGNEQFF. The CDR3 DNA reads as TGTGCCAGCAGCGCCGCATTGCCAACTAGCGCGATAGGCAATGAGCAGTTCTTC.

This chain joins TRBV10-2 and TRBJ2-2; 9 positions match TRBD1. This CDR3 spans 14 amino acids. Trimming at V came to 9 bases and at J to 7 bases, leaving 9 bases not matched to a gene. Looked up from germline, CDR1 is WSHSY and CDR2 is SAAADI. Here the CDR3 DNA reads TGCGCCAGTGGGGACAGGGTGGCCGGCGGGGAGCTGTTTTTT. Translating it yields CASGDRVAGGELFF.

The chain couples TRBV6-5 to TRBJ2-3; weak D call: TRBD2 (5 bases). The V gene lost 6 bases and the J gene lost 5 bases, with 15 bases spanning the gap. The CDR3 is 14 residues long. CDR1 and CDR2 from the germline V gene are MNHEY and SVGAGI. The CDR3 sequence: CASSPRGIKDTQYF. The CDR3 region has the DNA TGTGCCAGCAGCCCCCGGGGTATCAAAGATACGCAGTATTTT.

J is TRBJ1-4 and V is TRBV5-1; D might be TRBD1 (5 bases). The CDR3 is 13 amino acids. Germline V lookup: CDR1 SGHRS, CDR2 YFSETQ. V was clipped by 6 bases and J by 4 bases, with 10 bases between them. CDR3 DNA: TGCGCCAGCAACCGGGACGGTAATGAAAAACTGTTTTTT. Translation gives CASNRDGNEKLFF.

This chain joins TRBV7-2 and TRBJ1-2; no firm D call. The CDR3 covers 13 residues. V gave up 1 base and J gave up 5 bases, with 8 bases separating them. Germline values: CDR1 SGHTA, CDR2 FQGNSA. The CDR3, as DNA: TGTGCCAGCAGCTTAGGATCTGGTTATGGCTACACCTTC. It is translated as CASSLGSGYGYTF.

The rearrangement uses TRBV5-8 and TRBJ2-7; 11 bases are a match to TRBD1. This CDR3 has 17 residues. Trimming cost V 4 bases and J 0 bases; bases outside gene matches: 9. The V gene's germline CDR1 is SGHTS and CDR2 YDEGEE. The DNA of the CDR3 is TGTGCCAGCAGCATAAATAGGGACAGGGGGTACTCCTACGAGCAGTACTTC. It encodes CASSINRDRGYSYEQYF.

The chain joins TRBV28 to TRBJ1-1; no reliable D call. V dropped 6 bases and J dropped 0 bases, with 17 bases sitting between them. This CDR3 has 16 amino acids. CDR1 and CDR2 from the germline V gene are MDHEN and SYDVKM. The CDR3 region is CASSKWGQQMNTEAFF. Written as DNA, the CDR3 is TGTGCCAGCAGCAAGTGGGGTCAGCAAATGAACACTGAAGCTTTCTTT.

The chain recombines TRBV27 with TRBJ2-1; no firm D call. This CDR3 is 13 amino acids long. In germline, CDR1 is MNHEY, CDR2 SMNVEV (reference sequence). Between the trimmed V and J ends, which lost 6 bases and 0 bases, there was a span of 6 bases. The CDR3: CASSPFSYNEQFF. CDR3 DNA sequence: TGTGCCAGCAGCCCCTTCTCCTACAATGAGCAGTTCTTC.

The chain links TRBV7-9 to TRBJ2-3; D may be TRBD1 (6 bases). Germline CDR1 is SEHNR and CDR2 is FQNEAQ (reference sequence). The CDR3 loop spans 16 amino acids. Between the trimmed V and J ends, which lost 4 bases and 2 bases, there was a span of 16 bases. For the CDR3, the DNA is TGTGCCAGCAGCTCCAGGGGTCAAGAATACACAGATACGCAGTATTTT. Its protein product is CASSSRGQEYTDTQYF.

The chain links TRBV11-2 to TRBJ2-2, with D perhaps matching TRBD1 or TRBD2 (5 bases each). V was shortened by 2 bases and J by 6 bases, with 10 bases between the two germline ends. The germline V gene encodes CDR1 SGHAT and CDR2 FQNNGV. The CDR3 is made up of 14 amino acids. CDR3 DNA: TGTGCCAGCAGCTTATGGGGGTTCTCCGGGGAGCTGTTTTTT. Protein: CASSLWGFSGELFF.

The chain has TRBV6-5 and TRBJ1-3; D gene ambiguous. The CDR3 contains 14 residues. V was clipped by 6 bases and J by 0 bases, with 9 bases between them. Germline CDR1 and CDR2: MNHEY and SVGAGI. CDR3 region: CASREWSSGNTIYF. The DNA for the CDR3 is TGTGCCAGCAGAGAATGGAGCTCTGGAAACACCATATATTTT.

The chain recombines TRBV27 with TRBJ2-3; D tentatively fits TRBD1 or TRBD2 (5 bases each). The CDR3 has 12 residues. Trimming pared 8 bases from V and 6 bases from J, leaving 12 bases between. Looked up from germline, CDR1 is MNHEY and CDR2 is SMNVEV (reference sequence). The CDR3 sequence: CASWGPGDTQYF. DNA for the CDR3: TGTGCCAGCTGGGGACCGGGTGATACGCAGTATTTT.

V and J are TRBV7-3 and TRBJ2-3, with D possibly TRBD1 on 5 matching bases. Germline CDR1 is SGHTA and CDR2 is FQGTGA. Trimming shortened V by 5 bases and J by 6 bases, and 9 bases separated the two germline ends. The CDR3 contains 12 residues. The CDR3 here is CASSPRGDTQYF. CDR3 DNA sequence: TGTGCCAGCAGCCCAAGGGGTGATACGCAGTATTTT. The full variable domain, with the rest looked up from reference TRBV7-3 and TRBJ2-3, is GAGVSQTPSNKVTEKGKYVELRCDPISGHTALYWYRQSLGQGPEFLIYFQGTGAADDSGLPNDRFFAVRPEGSVSTLKIQRTERGDSAVYLCASSPRGDTQYFGPGTRLTVL.

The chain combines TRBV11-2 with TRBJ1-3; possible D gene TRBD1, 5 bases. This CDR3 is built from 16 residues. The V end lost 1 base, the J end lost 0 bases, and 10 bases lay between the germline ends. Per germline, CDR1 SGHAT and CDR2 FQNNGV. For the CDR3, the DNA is TGTGCCAGCAGCTTAGGGGGCCCAAGCTCTGGAAACACCATATATTTT. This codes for CASSLGGPSSGNTIYF.

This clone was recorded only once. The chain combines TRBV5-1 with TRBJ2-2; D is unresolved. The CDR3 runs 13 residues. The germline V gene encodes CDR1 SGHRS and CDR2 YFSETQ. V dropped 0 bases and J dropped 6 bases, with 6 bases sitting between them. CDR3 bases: TGCGCCAGCAGCTTGGATGTGGCCGGGGAGCTGTTTTTT. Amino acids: CASSLDVAGELFF.

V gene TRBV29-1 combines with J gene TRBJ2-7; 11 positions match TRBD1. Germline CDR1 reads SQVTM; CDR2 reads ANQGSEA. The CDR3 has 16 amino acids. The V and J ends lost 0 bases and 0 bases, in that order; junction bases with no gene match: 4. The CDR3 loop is CSVEDPGTGGSYEQYF. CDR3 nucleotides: TGCAGCGTTGAAGATCCGGGGACAGGGGGCTCCTACGAGCAGTACTTC.

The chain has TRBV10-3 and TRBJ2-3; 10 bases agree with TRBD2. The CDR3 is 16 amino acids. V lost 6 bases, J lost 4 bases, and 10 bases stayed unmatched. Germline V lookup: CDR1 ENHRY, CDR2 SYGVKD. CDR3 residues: CAIRGSSGSLADTQYF. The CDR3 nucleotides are TGTGCCATCAGGGGATCTAGCGGGAGCCTAGCAGATACGCAGTATTTT.

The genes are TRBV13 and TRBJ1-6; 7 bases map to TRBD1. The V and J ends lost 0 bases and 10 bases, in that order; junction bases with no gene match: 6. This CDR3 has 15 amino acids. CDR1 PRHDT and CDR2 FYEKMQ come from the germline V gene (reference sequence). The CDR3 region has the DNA TGTGCCAGCAGCTTAGGTTACAGGGGCGGCTCACCCCTCCACTTT. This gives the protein CASSLGYRGGSPLHF. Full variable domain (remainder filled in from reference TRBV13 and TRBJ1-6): AAGVIQSPRHLIKEKRETATLKCYPIPRHDTVYWYQQGPGQDPQFLISFYEKMQSDKGSIPDRFSAQQFSDYHSELNMSSLELGDSALYFCASSLGYRGGSPLHFGNGTRLTVT.

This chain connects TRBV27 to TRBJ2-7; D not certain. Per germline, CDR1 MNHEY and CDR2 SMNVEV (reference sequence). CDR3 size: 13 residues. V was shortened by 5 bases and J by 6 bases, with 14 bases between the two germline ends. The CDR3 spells CASSARIEVEQYF. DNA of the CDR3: TGTGCCAGCAGTGCCCGGATTGAGGTCGAGCAGTACTTC.

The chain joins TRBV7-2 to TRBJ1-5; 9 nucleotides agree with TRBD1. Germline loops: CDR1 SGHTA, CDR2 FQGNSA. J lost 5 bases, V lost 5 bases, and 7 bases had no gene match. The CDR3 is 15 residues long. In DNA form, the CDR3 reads TGTGCCAGCAGCCGACAGGGGGGTATCTATCAGCCCCAGCATTTT. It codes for CASSRQGGIYQPQHF.

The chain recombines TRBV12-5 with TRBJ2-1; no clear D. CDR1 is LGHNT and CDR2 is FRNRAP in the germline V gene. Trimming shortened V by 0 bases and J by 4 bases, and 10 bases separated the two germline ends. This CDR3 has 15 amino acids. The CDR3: CASGLVAGPYNEQFF. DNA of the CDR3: TGTGCTAGTGGTTTGGTAGCCGGACCTTACAATGAGCAGTTCTTC. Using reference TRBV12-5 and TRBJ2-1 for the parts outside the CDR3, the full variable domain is DARVTQTPRHKVTEMGQEVTMRCQPILGHNTVFWYRQTMMQGLELLAYFRNRAPLDDSGMPKDRFSAEMPDATLATLKIQPSEPRDSAVYFCASGLVAGPYNEQFFGPGTRLTVL.

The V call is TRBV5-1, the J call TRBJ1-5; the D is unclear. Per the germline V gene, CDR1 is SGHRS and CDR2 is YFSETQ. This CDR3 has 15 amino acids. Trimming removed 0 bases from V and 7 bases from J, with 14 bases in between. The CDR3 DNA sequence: TGCGCCAGCAGCTTGGCCCCGGGGTCGGAACAGCCCCAGCATTTT. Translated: CASSLAPGSEQPQHF.

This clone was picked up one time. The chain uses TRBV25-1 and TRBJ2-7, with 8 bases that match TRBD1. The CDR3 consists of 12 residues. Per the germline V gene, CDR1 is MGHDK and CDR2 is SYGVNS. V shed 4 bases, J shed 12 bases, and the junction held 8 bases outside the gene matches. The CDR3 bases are TGTGCCAGCAGTGCGCGGACAGGGCTGGTGTACTTC. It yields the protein CASSARTGLVYF.

This chain's CDR3 is CASSARTYQPQHF. As DNA, the CDR3 is TGTGCCAGCAGTGCAAGGACTTATCAGCCCCAGCATTTT. V is TRBV6-6 and J is TRBJ1-5, with D hard to call. Germline V gives CDR1 MNHNY, CDR2 SVGAGI (reference sequence). The length of the CDR3 is 13 residues. The ends were cut back, 5 bases at V and 5 bases at J, with 10 bases in the middle.

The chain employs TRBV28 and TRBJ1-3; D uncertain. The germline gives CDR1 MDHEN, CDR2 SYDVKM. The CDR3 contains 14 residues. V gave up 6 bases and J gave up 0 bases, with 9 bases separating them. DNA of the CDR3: TGTGCCAGCAGCCGGGATCCCTCTGGAAACACCATATATTTT. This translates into CASSRDPSGNTIYF.

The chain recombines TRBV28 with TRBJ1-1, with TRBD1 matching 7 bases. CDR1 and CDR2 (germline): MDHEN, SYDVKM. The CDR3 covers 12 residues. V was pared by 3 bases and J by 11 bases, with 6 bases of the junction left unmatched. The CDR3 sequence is CASSFDRAAAFF. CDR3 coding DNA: TGTGCCAGCAGTTTTGACAGGGCGGCGGCTTTCTTT.